This entry features one TCR beta chain sequence. Its antigen is still unknown. This record comes from a study of T cell responses to AZD1222 COVID-19 vaccine. Overall study findings and caveats: It was only after the peak T cell response that any repertoires were sampled. Within unmutated variant regions lay the reported targets of nearly half of spike-specific TCRs.

The repertoire was sequenced with immunoSEQ multiplex PCR; TCRdb's copy has only in-frame clones and lacks some. This sample has 150,000 to 200,000 clones; 92% occur once, and the top ten carry 1% to 1.5%. There are 16 residues in the CDR3. Looked up from germline, CDR1 is KGHSH and CDR2 is LQKENI. With 0 bases removed from V and 6 bases from J, the gap between germline ends came to 15 bases. This rearrangement joins TRBV18 to TRBJ2-1, with D hard to call. This clonotype was sampled from an adult who received the AZD1222 COVID-19 vaccine. Material: peripheral blood, obtained 28 days after the second AZD1222 dose. This chain's CDR3 is CASSPPEAWLGNEQFF. The CDR3 region has the DNA TGTGCCAGCTCACCACCCGAGGCCTGGCTCGGCAATGAGCAGTTCTTC.